The rows below give T cell receptor beta chains drawn from one sample of a study of T cell clonotyping in hematopoietic cell transplantation. Measured with immunoSEQ multiplex PCR; TCRdb has only the in-frame clones, and not every one. The table has approximately 41,000 clones, about 95% seen once. Sequencing was done on a sample of peripheral blood mononuclear cells. These TCRs come from a man aged 25-45 years in good health. Some clones in this sample may be carry-over from other donors' samples. Both conserved end residues are part of each CDR3. Each record gives: CDR3 DNA, CDR3 protein, J gene, D gene, V gene, clone size. A D gene is named only where the DNA matches it firmly. Expanded clones are given a class, and other clones once, few, many or no size at all.

TGTGCCAGCAGCCCGGACAGGGGGCACGAGCAGTACTTC	CASSPDRGHEQYF	TRBJ2-7	TRBD1	TRBV9	-
TGTGCCAGCAGTTCAAGATCACAAGAGACCCAGTACTTC	CASSSRSQETQYF	TRBJ2-5	-	TRBV6-6	-
TGTGCCAGCAGCTTGGGACAGGGGGTTTCCTACGAGCAGTACTTC	CASSLGQGVSYEQYF	TRBJ2-7	TRBD1	TRBV5-4	-
TGTGCCAGCAGACAGTTTACCGACACCTCTAACTATGGCTACACCTTC	CASRQFTDTSNYGYTF	TRBJ1-2	-	TRBV5-6	-
TGCAGCGCCGGCGCGGTCCGAGTGAACACTGAAGCTTTCTTT	CSAGAVRVNTEAFF	TRBJ1-1	-	TRBV29-1	-
TGCGCCAGCAGCTTGGCCAGTGGGACAGTTGGTAGTGAGCAGTTCTTC	CASSLASGTVGSEQFF	TRBJ2-1	TRBD1	TRBV5-1	-
TGCGCCAGCAGCCGGGCGCATCTTGAAAAACTGTTTTTT	CASSRAHLEKLFF	TRBJ1-4	-	TRBV4-1	-
TGTGCCAGCAGCTTTTCGACAGGGAACACTGAAGCTTTCTTT	CASSFSTGNTEAFF	TRBJ1-1	-	TRBV5-4	few
TGTGCCAGCAGCTTAGGCCGACAGGGAAGGTCCCAAGAGACCCAGTACTTC	CASSLGRQGRSQETQYF	TRBJ2-5	TRBD1	TRBV11-2	-
TGTGCCAGCAAGTCCCCGGGGCGTAAGAACACCGGGGAGCTGTTTTTT	CASKSPGRKNTGELFF	TRBJ2-2	-	TRBV5-8	-
TGTGCCAGCATGGGACTAGCGGGAGGAGGTGAGCAGTTCTTC	CASMGLAGGGEQFF	TRBJ2-1	TRBD2	TRBV27	-
TGTGCCAGCAGCCCGAGACTAGCGGACTACGAGCAGTACTTC	CASSPRLADYEQYF	TRBJ2-7	TRBD2	TRBV7-2	-